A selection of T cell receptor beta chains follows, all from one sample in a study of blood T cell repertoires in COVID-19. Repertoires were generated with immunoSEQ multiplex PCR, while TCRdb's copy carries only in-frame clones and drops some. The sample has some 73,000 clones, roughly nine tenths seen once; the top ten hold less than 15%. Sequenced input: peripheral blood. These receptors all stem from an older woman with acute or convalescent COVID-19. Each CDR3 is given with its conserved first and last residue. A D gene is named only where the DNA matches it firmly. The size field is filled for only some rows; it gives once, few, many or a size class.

CDR3nt: TGTGCCAGCACGCGGGGCGGTTTTTCTGGGGCCAACGTCCTGACTTTC
CDR3aa: CASTRGGFSGANVLTF
v_gene: TRBV6-6
d_gene: .
abundance: .
j_gene: TRBJ2-6

CDR3nt: TGCACCAGCAGCCAAGATACAGGCGCAGAGCAAGAGACCCAGTACTTC
CDR3aa: CTSSQDTGAEQETQYF
v_gene: TRBV1
d_gene: .
abundance: .
j_gene: TRBJ2-5

CDR3nt: TGCGCCAGCAGCCGAGGACAGGGGGACACTGAAGCTTTCTTT
CDR3aa: CASSRGQGDTEAFF
v_gene: TRBV5-1
d_gene: TRBD1
abundance: .
j_gene: TRBJ1-1

CDR3nt: TGTGCCACCAGCAGATACGGGAAACAGGGTTTGGTGCAGTTCTTC
CDR3aa: CATSRYGKQGLVQFF
v_gene: TRBV15
d_gene: .
abundance: .
j_gene: TRBJ2-1

CDR3nt: TGTGCCAGCAGCTTCAGGGCAACTAATGAAAAACTGTTTTTT
CDR3aa: CASSFRATNEKLFF
v_gene: TRBV5-5
d_gene: .
abundance: .
j_gene: TRBJ1-4

CDR3nt: TGTGCCAGTAGCACGACAGGGGACACTGAAGCTTTCTTT
CDR3aa: CASSTTGDTEAFF
v_gene: TRBV19
d_gene: TRBD1
abundance: .
j_gene: TRBJ1-1

CDR3nt: TGTGCCAGCAGACGGGGACTAGCGGGGGGGTACGAGCAGTACTTC
CDR3aa: CASRRGLAGGYEQYF
v_gene: TRBV28
d_gene: TRBD2
abundance: once
j_gene: TRBJ2-7

CDR3nt: TGCGCCAGCAGCTTGGGCCAGGTCACCGGGGAGCTGTTTTTT
CDR3aa: CASSLGQVTGELFF
v_gene: TRBV5-1
d_gene: .
abundance: once
j_gene: TRBJ2-2

CDR3nt: TGTGCCAGCAGTGCCGGAGTTGCTAACGAGCAGTACTTC
CDR3aa: CASSAGVANEQYF
v_gene: TRBV2
d_gene: .
abundance: .
j_gene: TRBJ2-7

CDR3nt: TGTGCCAGTAGCTCCGTCGGGGAGACCCAGTACTTC
CDR3aa: CASSSVGETQYF
v_gene: TRBV19
d_gene: .
abundance: .
j_gene: TRBJ2-5

CDR3nt: TGTGCCAGCAGCTCAATCGACAGGGAATTGGAGACCCAGTACTTC
CDR3aa: CASSSIDRELETQYF
v_gene: TRBV11-2
d_gene: TRBD1
abundance: .
j_gene: TRBJ2-5